A selection of T cell receptor beta chains follows, all from one sample in a study of shared clonotypes between healthy human individuals. Produced via immunoSEQ multiplex PCR; TCRdb's table is partial and in-frame only. The sample records 1.5 million to 2.5 million clones, approximately 94% being singletons. Sequenced input: naive CD8+ T cells sorted from blood. The receptors originated from a man younger than 35 in good health. Each CDR3 is given with its conserved first and last residue. The D gene is left open where the match is weak. Some rows have no size entry. The others give once, few or many, or a class for an expanded clone.

>TRBJ2-7|TRBV27|-|15|TRBD2
TGTGCCAGCAGTCGACCCGGCGGGGGGCGGGGAGAGCAGTACTTC
CASSRPGGGRGEQYF
>TRBJ2-1|TRBV9|-|14|-
TGTGCCAGCAGCGTAGAGACTGCCAACAATGAGCAGTTCTTC
CASSVETANNEQFF
>TRBJ2-2|TRBV4-3|-|16|TRBD2
TGCGCCAGCAGCCTTGCGCCGGGGGGGGCCACCGGGGAGCTGTTTTTT
CASSLAPGGATGELFF
>TRBJ2-7|TRBV11-2|-|16|-
TGTGCCAGCAGCCGGACAAGCTCGGACTTGTTCTACGAGCAGTACTTC
CASSRTSSDLFYEQYF
>TRBJ1-5|TRBV7-4|-|18|TRBD1
TGTGCCAGCAGCTCGGGGACAGGGGACATAACGAGCAATCAGCCCCAGCATTTT
CASSSGTGDITSNQPQHF
>TRBJ2-4|TRBV19|-|15|-
TGTGCCTCCCGTTGGGGCGCCTCAGCCAAAAACATTCAGTACTTC
CASRWGASAKNIQYF
>TRBJ1-1|TRBV7-9|-|12|-
TGTGCCAGCAGCTTAGAGGGAATCGAAGCTTTCTTT
CASSLEGIEAFF
>TRBJ2-5|TRBV25-1|-|12|-
TGTGCCAGCAGCACCGACCCCCAGTCCCAGTACTTC
CASSTDPQSQYF
>TRBJ1-2|TRBV27|once|12|-
TGTGCCAGCAGTCCCTACGGCTATGGCTACACCTTC
CASSPYGYGYTF
>TRBJ2-7|TRBV11-2|-|13|-
TGTGCCAGCAGCTTAGGTTCCAGGGTCGAGCAGTACTTC
CASSLGSRVEQYF
>TRBJ2-7|TRBV6-1|once|12|-
TGTGCCAGCAGCCCTACGGGGTGGGAGCAGTACTTC
CASSPTGWEQYF
>TRBJ2-7|TRBV9|-|16|-
TGTGCCAGCAGCGTAGAAGTTCGGGCAGACTCCTACGAGCAGTACTTC
CASSVEVRADSYEQYF
>TRBJ2-7|TRBV5-8|-|13|-
TGTGCCAGCAGCTTGGGCACCACGGGAGAGCAGTACTTC
CASSLGTTGEQYF
>TRBJ1-4|TRBV29-1|-|15|TRBD1
TGCAGCGTTGAAGATCGGTGGGACAGGGGGCAAAAACTGTTTTTT
CSVEDRWDRGQKLFF
>TRBJ2-1|TRBV5-4|-|16|-
TGTGCCAGCAGCTTGGCGCGGGACGTCAGGGACAATGAGCAGTTCTTC
CASSLARDVRDNEQFF
>TRBJ1-2|TRBV27|once|15|-
TGTGCCAGCAGTTTGTCCGGGACCTCTCCCTGGGGCTACACCTTC
CASSLSGTSPWGYTF
>TRBJ2-7|TRBV4-1|-|15|TRBD1
TGCGCCAGCAGCCAAGACGGACAGGGAATCTACGAGCAGTACTTC
CASSQDGQGIYEQYF
>TRBJ1-1|TRBV28|-|14|TRBD1
TGTGCCAGCAGTTTGACAGGGTTGGGCACTGAAGCTTTCTTT
CASSLTGLGTEAFF
>TRBJ2-7|TRBV6-6|once|14|-
TGTGCCAGCAGATTCCTGGACAGAACCTACGAGCAGTACTTC
CASRFLDRTYEQYF
>TRBJ1-2|TRBV7-9|once|14|-
TGTGCCAGCAGCTTAACCCAGGGAAACTATGGCTACACCTTC
CASSLTQGNYGYTF
>TRBJ2-7|TRBV6-5|-|15|TRBD2
TGTGCCAGCAGTTACGGGCCTAGCGGGAGCTACGAGCAGTACTTC
CASSYGPSGSYEQYF
>TRBJ2-2|TRBV29-1|-|14|TRBD2
TGCAGCGTTGAACGACGGGGAGGGACCGGGGAGCTGTTTTTT
CSVERRGGTGELFF
>TRBJ1-5|TRBV11-2|-|15|-
TGTGCCAGCAGCTTAGCGGCAGGTCTCAATCAGCCCCAGCATTTT
CASSLAAGLNQPQHF
>TRBJ1-2|TRBV29-1|-|14|TRBD1
TGCAGCGTTGAGACCGGACAGGGAGTGGAAGGCTACACCTTC
CSVETGQGVEGYTF